This T cell receptor (beta chain) was found in a study of molecular identifiers for immune sequencing clone quantification. CDR1 is LGHNA, CDR2 YSLEER, per germline. Deletions cut 4 bases from V and 6 bases from J, with 13 bases between. The CDR3 spans 13 residues. TCRdb processed the PCR reads anew with MiXCR; each CDR3 protein has one entry. The sample includes a few hundred thousand distinct CDR3 sequences, roughly 26% of them seen just once. This clonotype was seen ten or more times. V and J are TRBV4-3 and TRBJ2-7, with D maybe TRBD2 (5 bases). Sequencing input: naive CD8+ T cells from blood, with Jurkat cell RNA spiked in. The subset here: FACS-sorted CD8+CD4-CCR7+CD45RA+ naive T cells. The TCR originated in a human donor in good health. Some libraries in this study had Jurkat cell RNA spiked in. The CDR3 sequence: CASSPTLAFEQYF. The CDR3 coding sequence is TGCGCCAGCAGCCCAACTCTAGCTTTCGAGCAGTACTTC.